This T cell receptor beta chain derives from a study of blood T cell repertoires in COVID-19. Study as a whole: The United States, Italy and Spain were the sources of the acute and convalescent COVID-19 samples.

Trimming pared 0 bases from V and 6 bases from J, leaving 12 bases between. This CDR3 region has 14 residues. Per the germline V gene, CDR1 is MNHNY and CDR2 is SVGAGI (reference sequence). Source study methods: Scientists estimated how many nucleated cells there were by amplifying reference gene primers. Sequencing used immunoSEQ multiplex PCR; TCRdb keeps in-frame clones, though not all of them. V and J calls and clone size are as listed in that table; D and trimming were resolved from the DNA. The data contain 200,000 or so clones, 80% to 90% of them singletons. This clone was observed a single time.

The sequencing sample was made of peripheral blood. The genes are TRBV6-6 and TRBJ2-7; TRBD1 is a possible D gene (7 bases). The clonotype was recovered from a woman aged 80 or older with acute or convalescent COVID-19. CDR3 amino acids: CASSYSEGAGEQYF. DNA of the CDR3: TGTGCCAGCAGTTACTCGGAGGGGGCGGGCGAGCAGTACTTC.